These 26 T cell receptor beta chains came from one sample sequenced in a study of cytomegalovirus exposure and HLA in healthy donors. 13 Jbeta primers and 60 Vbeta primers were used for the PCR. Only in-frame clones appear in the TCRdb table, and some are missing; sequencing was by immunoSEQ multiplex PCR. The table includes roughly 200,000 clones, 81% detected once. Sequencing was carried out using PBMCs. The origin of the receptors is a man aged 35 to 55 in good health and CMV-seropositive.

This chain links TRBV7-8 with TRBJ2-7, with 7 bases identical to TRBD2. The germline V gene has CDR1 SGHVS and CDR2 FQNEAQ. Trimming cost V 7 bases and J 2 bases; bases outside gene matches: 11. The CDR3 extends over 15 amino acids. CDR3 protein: CASTNGVAGPYEQYF. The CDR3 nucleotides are TGTGCCAGCACCAACGGGGTAGCGGGCCCCTACGAGCAGTACTTC.

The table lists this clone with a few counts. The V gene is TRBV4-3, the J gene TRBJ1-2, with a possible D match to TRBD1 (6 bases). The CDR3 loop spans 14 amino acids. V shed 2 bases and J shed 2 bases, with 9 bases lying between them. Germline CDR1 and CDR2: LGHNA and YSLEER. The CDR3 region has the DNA TGCGCCAGCAGCCAAAGGACAGAGAACTATGGCTACACCTTC. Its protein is CASSQRTENYGYTF.

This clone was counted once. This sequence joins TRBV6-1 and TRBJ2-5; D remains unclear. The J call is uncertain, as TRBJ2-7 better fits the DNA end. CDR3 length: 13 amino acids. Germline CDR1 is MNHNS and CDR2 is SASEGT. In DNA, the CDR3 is TGTGCCAGCAGTGAAGGAAGCTCCTACGAGCAGTACTTC. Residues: CASSEGSSYEQYF.

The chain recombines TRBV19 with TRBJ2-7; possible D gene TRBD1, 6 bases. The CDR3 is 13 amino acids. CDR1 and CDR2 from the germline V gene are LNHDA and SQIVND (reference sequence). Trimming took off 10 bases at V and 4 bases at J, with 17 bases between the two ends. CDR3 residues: CATRDIQRYEQYF. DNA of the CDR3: TGTGCCACCAGGGACATTCAAAGATACGAGCAGTACTTC.

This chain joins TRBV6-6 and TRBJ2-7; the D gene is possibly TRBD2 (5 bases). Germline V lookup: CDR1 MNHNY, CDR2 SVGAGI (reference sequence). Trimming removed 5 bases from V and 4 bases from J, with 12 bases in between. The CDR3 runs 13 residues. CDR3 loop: CASSTATGYEQYF. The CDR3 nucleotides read TGTGCCAGCAGTACCGCGACGGGGTACGAGCAGTACTTC.

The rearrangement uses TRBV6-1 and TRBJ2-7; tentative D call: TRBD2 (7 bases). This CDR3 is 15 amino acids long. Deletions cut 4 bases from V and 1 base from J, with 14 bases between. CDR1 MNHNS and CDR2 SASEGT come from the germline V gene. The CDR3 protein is CASSGDAGASYEQYF. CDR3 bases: TGTGCCAGCAGTGGGGATGCGGGGGCGTCCTACGAGCAGTACTTC.

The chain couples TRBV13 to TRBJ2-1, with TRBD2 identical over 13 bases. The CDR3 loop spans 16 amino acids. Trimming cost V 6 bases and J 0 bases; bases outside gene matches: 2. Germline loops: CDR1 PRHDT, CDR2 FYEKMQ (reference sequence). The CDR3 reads CASRGLAGVSYNEQFF. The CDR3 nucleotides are TGTGCCAGCAGAGGACTAGCGGGAGTCTCCTACAATGAGCAGTTCTTC.

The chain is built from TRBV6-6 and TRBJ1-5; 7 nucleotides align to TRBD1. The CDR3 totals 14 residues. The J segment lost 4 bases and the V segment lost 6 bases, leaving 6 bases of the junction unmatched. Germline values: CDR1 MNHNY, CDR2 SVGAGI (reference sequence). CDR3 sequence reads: CASSLGQSNQPQHF. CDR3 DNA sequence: TGTGCCAGCAGCCTGGGACAGTCAAATCAGCCCCAGCATTTT.

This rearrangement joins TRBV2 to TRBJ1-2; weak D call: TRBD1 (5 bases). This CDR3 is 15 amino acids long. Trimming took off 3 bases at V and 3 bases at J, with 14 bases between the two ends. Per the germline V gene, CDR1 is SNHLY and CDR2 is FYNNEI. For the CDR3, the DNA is TGTGCCAGCAGTGACCGGGGGGGGTCAGACTATGGCTACACCTTC. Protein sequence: CASSDRGGSDYGYTF.

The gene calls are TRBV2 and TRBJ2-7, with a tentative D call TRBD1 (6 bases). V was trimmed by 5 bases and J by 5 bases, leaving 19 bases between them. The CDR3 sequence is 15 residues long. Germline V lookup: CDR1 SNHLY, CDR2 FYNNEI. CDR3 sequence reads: CASSIQGNRYDEQYF. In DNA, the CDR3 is TGTGCCAGCAGTATACAGGGTAATCGGTACGACGAGCAGTACTTC.

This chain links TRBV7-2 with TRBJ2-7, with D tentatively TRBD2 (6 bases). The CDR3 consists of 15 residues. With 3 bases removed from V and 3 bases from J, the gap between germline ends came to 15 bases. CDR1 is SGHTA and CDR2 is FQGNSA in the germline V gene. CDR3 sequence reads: CASSFASGVGYEQYF. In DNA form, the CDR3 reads TGTGCCAGCAGCTTCGCATCGGGGGTGGGCTACGAGCAGTACTTC.

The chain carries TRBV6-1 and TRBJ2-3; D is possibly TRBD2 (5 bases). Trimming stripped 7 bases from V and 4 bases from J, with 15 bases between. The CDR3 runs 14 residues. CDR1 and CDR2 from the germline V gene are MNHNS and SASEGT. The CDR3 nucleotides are TGTGCCAGCAAGCCGCCGGGGAGTCCAGATACGCAGTATTTT. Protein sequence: CASKPPGSPDTQYF.

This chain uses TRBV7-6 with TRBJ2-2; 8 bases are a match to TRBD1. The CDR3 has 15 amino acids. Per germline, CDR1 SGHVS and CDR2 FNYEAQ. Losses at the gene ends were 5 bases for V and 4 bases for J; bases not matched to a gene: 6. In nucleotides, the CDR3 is TGTGCCAGCAGCGCCCGGACAGGGAGCACCGGGGAGCTGTTTTTT. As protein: CASSARTGSTGELFF.

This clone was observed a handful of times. The CDR3 spells CASSYAPGFPYEQYF. DNA for the CDR3: TGTGCCAGCAGTTACGCCCCAGGATTTCCCTACGAGCAGTACTTC. This sequence joins TRBV6-5 and TRBJ2-7, with D unresolved. Trimming shortened V by 2 bases and J by 2 bases, and 13 bases separated the two germline ends. In germline, CDR1 is MNHEY, CDR2 SVGAGI. The CDR3 sequence is 15 residues long.

In DNA, the CDR3 is TGTGCCAGCAGCCGAGTGATCCTTAGCAATCAGCCCCAGCATTTT. Its protein product is CASSRVILSNQPQHF. The rearrangement uses TRBV28 and TRBJ1-5; no clear D. V shed 6 bases and J shed 0 bases, with 12 bases lying between them. The germline CDR1 and CDR2 sequences are MDHEN and SYDVKM. The CDR3 consists of 15 residues.

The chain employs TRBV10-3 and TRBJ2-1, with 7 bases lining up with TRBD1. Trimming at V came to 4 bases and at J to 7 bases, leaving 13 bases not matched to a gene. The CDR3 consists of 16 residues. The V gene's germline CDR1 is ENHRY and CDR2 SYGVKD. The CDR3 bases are TGTGCCATCAGTGCCGTCAAGACAGGGAACGCAAATGAGCAGTTCTTC. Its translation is CAISAVKTGNANEQFF.

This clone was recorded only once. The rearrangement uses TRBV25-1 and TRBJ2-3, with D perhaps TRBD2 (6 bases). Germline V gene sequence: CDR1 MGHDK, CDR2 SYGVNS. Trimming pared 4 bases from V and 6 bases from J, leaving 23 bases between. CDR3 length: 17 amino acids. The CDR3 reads CASSGPGLHLLGDTQYF. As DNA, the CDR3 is TGTGCCAGCAGTGGGCCGGGACTCCACCTTTTAGGGGATACGCAGTATTTT.

The CDR3 nucleotides read TGTGCCAGCAGCTTAGCCGACATATACGAAGCTTTCTTT. Its protein product is CASSLADIYEAFF. J is TRBJ1-1 and V is TRBV7-8; D not certain. The CDR3 is 13 amino acids. Between the trimmed V and J ends, which lost 0 bases and 8 bases, there was a span of 10 bases. Germline loops: CDR1 SGHVS, CDR2 FQNEAQ. Complete variable domain (other parts from reference TRBV7-8 and TRBJ1-1): GAGVSQSPRYKVAKRGQDVALRCDPISGHVSLFWYQQALGQGPEFLTYFQNEAQLDKSGLPSDRFFAERPEGSVSTLKIQRTQQEDSAVYLCASSLADIYEAFFGQGTRLTVV.

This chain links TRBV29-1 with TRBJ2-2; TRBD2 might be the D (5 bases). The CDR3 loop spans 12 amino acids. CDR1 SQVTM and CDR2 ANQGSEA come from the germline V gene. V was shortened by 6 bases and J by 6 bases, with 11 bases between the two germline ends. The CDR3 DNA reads TGCAGCGTCGATAGGGAGTCCGGGGAGCTGTTTTTT. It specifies CSVDRESGELFF.

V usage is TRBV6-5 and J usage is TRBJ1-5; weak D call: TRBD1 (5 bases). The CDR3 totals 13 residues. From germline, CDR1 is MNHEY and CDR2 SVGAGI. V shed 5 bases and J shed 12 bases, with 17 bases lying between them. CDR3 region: CASSTGRENHQHF. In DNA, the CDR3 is TGTGCCAGCAGTACAGGACGGGAGAATCACCAGCATTTT.

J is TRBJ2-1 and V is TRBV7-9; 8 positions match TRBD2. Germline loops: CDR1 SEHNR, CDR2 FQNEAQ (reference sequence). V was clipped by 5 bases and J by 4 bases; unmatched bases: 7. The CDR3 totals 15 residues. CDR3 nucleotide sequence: TGTGCCAGCAGCGTCACTAGCGGATATTACAATGAGCAGTTCTTC. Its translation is CASSVTSGYYNEQFF.

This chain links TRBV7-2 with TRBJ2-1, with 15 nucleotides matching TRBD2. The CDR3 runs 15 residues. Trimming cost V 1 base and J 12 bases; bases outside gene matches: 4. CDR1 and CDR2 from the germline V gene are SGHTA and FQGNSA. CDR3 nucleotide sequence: TGTGCCAGCAGCTTAGGGACTAGCGGGAGGGCCGGGCAGTTCTTC. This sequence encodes CASSLGTSGRAGQFF. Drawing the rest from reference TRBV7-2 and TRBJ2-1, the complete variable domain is GAGVSQSPSNKVTEKGKDVELRCDPISGHTALYWYRQSLGQGLEFLIYFQGNSAPDKSGLPSDRFSAERTGGSVSTLTIQRTQQEDSAVYLCASSLGTSGRAGQFFGPGTRLTVL.

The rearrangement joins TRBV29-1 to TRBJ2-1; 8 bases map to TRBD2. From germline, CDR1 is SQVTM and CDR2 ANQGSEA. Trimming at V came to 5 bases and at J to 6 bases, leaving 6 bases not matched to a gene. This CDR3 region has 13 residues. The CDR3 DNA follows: TGCAGCGTTCTCTTAGCGGGACTCAATGAGCAGTTCTTC. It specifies CSVLLAGLNEQFF.

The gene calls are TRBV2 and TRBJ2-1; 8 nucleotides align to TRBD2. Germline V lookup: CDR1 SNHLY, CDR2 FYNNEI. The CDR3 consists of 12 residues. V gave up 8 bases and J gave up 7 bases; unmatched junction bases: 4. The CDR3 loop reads CASQRERNEQFF. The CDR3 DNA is TGTGCCAGCCAGCGGGAGAGGAATGAGCAGTTCTTC.

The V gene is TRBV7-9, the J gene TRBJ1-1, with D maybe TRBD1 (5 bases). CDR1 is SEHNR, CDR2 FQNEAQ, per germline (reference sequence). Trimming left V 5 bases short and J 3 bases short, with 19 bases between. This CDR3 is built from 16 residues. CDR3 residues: CASSPLGRGEDTEAFF. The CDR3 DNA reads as TGTGCCAGCAGCCCGCTCGGTCGGGGGGAGGACACTGAAGCTTTCTTT.

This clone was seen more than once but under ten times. The DNA for the CDR3 is TGTGCCAGCAGCCCGGACAGGGGGCGGGAGACCCAGTACTTC. Protein sequence: CASSPDRGRETQYF. The genes are TRBV4-2 and TRBJ2-5; 11 bases agree with TRBD1. From germline, CDR1 is LGHNA and CDR2 YNFKEQ. J gave up 5 bases and V 4 bases, and 3 bases lay outside the gene matches. The CDR3 is 14 amino acids.